This T cell receptor beta chain is drawn from a study of blood T cell repertoires in COVID-19. At the level of the study: Italy, Spain and the United States were the sources of the convalescent and acute COVID-19 samples.

Participants' own reports of clinical history determined their cohort assignment. Under the authors' procedure: Nucleated cell counts were estimated from reference gene primer amplification. Only in-frame clones appear in the TCRdb table, and some are missing; sequencing was by immunoSEQ multiplex PCR. The V and J calls and clone size are taken from that table; D and trimming were inferred from the DNA. The top ten clones hold roughly 1.3% of a sample with under 250,000 clones, about 86% of them seen once. Trimming removed 7 bases at V and 2 bases at J, with 17 bases between. The CDR3 consists of 16 residues. Per the germline V gene, CDR1 is MDHEN and CDR2 is SYDVKM.

This receptor was taken from a woman aged 35 to 49 with acute COVID-19. Sequencing was done on a sample of PBMCs or T cells enriched from blood (not recorded which). This chain links TRBV28 with TRBJ1-4, with D possibly TRBD1 on 5 matching bases. The CDR3 region has the DNA TGTGCCAGCATTCAATCCTGGGGCAGGACTAATGAAAAACTGTTTTTT. Amino acid sequence: CASIQSWGRTNEKLFF.